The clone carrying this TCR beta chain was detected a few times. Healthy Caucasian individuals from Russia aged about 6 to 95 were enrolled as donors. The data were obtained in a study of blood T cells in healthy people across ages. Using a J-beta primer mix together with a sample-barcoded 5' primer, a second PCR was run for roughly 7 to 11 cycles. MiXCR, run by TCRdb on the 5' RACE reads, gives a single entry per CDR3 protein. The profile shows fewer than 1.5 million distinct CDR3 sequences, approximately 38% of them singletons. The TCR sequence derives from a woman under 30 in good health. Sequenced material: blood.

The CDR3 sequence: CATNGYPSGANVLTF. CDR3 nucleotides: TGTGCCACCAATGGTTATCCTTCTGGGGCCAACGTCCTGACTTTC. This rearrangement joins TRBV10-3 to TRBJ2-6; D is uncertain. The V gene lost 10 bases and the J gene lost 1 base, with 14 bases spanning the gap. The CDR3 has 15 amino acids. Germline CDR1 and CDR2: ENHRY and SYGVKD.